This record concerns one TCR beta chain sequence. What it recognizes is unknown. The sample's time point: blood 2 weeks post-SBRT. The treatment denotes: 15 Gy SBRT to primary tumor, nephrectomy 4 weeks later. Radiation-treated patients gave blood at baseline, week 2 and week 4. The CDR3 sequence is 15 residues long. CDR1 is SGHRS, CDR2 YFSETQ, per germline. V shed 5 bases and J shed 0 bases, with 9 bases lying between them. Profiling relied on immunoSEQ multiplex PCR, and the TCRdb table lists in-frame clones only, not all of them. This repertoire shows some 120,000 clones, roughly four fifths found once; its top ten account for less than 2.5%. This record comes from a study of radiation and T cells in renal cell carcinoma. Overall study results and limits: Pretreatment tumor biopsies were lacking, so baseline clonotypes are unknown.

Sequencing was performed on blood, taken from a patient whose treatment included radiotherapy and nephrectomy. The TCR comes from a woman aged 60-75 years with renal cell carcinoma. The chain joins TRBV5-1 to TRBJ2-6; D gene ambiguous. This CDR3 is CASRGSPSGANVLTF. Here the CDR3 DNA reads TGCGCCAGCAGAGGTTCTCCCTCTGGGGCCAACGTCCTGACTTTC.